This is a list of T cell receptor beta chains from one sample in a study of cytomegalovirus exposure and HLA in healthy donors. Repertoires were generated with immunoSEQ multiplex PCR, while TCRdb's copy carries only in-frame clones and drops some. The sample lists about 180,000 clones, roughly 80% seen once, with about 0.5% in the top ten. Specimen: PBMCs. These receptors were taken from a woman aged 50 to 60 in good health and CMV-seronegative. Both conserved end residues are part of each CDR3. D genes are given only for firm matches. Part of the rows lack a size; the others show once, few, many or a class for expanded clones.

CDR3aa: CASSSGQGAYNEQFF
CDR3nt: TGTGCCAGCAGCTCCGGACAGGGGGCCTACAATGAGCAGTTCTTC
v_gene: TRBV5-4
abundance: -
j_gene: TRBJ2-1
d_gene: TRBD1

CDR3aa: CASSYNSNYGYTF
CDR3nt: TGTGCCAGCAGTTATAACAGTAACTATGGCTACACCTTC
v_gene: TRBV6-5
abundance: -
j_gene: TRBJ1-2
d_gene: -

CDR3aa: CASSPPSESYEQYF
CDR3nt: TGTGCCAGCAGCCCCCCTAGCGAGTCCTACGAGCAGTACTTC
v_gene: TRBV7-9
abundance: -
j_gene: TRBJ2-7
d_gene: -

CDR3aa: CASSAGTSWLSDEQYF
CDR3nt: TGCGCCAGCAGCGCCGGGACTAGCTGGCTTTCGGACGAGCAGTACTTC
v_gene: TRBV5-1
abundance: -
j_gene: TRBJ2-7
d_gene: TRBD2

CDR3aa: CASSRRGGFGNEQFF
CDR3nt: TGTGCCAGCTCACGAAGGGGGGGCTTCGGCAATGAGCAGTTCTTC
v_gene: TRBV18
abundance: -
j_gene: TRBJ2-1
d_gene: -

CDR3aa: CASSKQGTDTQYF
CDR3nt: TGTGCCAGCAGCAAACAGGGGACAGATACGCAGTATTTT
v_gene: TRBV5-6
abundance: few
j_gene: TRBJ2-3
d_gene: TRBD1

CDR3aa: CASATRGTSYNEQFF
CDR3nt: TGTGCCAGCGCAACCAGGGGGACTTCCTACAATGAGCAGTTCTTC
v_gene: TRBV9
abundance: -
j_gene: TRBJ2-1
d_gene: -

CDR3aa: CAISVTSRIDEQYF
CDR3nt: TGTGCCATCAGTGTGACTAGTCGAATAGACGAGCAGTACTTC
v_gene: TRBV10-3
abundance: -
j_gene: TRBJ2-7
d_gene: -

CDR3aa: CASRGLKRQGGFYNEQFF
CDR3nt: TGTGCCAGCAGGGGATTAAAAAGACAGGGAGGTTTCTACAATGAGCAGTTCTTC
v_gene: TRBV7-9
abundance: few
j_gene: TRBJ2-1
d_gene: -

CDR3aa: CASSAGRGSYNEQFF
CDR3nt: TGTGCCAGCAGCGCGGGGAGGGGTTCCTACAATGAGCAGTTCTTC
v_gene: TRBV9
abundance: few
j_gene: TRBJ2-1
d_gene: TRBD2

CDR3aa: CATSSGMNTEAFF
CDR3nt: TGTGCCACCTCGAGCGGGATGAACACTGAAGCTTTCTTT
v_gene: TRBV10-3
abundance: -
j_gene: TRBJ1-1
d_gene: -

CDR3aa: CASSLARGGETQYF
CDR3nt: TGTGCCAGCAGCTTAGCGCGGGGCGGAGAGACCCAGTACTTC
v_gene: TRBV11-1
abundance: once
j_gene: TRBJ2-5
d_gene: -

CDR3aa: CASSKGNSGRRGEQYF
CDR3nt: TGTGCCAGCAGCAAAGGAAATAGCGGGAGACGGGGCGAGCAGTACTTC
v_gene: TRBV21-1
abundance: -
j_gene: TRBJ2-7
d_gene: -

CDR3aa: CASSPAGRYEQYF
CDR3nt: TGTGCCAGCAGCCCGGCGGGCCGCTACGAGCAGTACTTC
v_gene: TRBV7-9
abundance: -
j_gene: TRBJ2-7
d_gene: -

CDR3aa: CASRRGNQETQYF
CDR3nt: TGCGCCAGCAGGAGGGGGAACCAAGAGACCCAGTACTTC
v_gene: TRBV5-1
abundance: -
j_gene: TRBJ2-5
d_gene: -

CDR3aa: CASSSTGVGGNTIYF
CDR3nt: TGTGCCAGCAGTTCTACAGGGGTGGGCGGAAACACCATATATTTT
v_gene: TRBV6-5
abundance: -
j_gene: TRBJ1-3
d_gene: TRBD1

CDR3aa: CASSQREGSTDTQYF
CDR3nt: TGCGCCAGCAGCCAAAGGGAGGGGAGCACAGATACGCAGTATTTT
v_gene: TRBV4-1
abundance: -
j_gene: TRBJ2-3
d_gene: TRBD2

CDR3aa: CASSYSSGLSYEQYF
CDR3nt: TGTGCCAGCAGTTACTCTAGCGGGCTTTCCTACGAGCAGTACTTC
v_gene: TRBV6-6
abundance: -
j_gene: TRBJ2-7
d_gene: TRBD2

CDR3aa: CATSRDLTGGGNGGPQETQYF
CDR3nt: TGTGCCACCAGCAGAGACCTTACCGGAGGGGGGAACGGGGGGCCTCAAGAGACCCAGTACTTC
v_gene: TRBV15
abundance: -
j_gene: TRBJ2-5
d_gene: -

CDR3aa: CASSVPGGLNEQFF
CDR3nt: TGTGCCAGCAGCGTCCCGGGGGGTTTGAATGAGCAGTTCTTC
v_gene: TRBV9
abundance: -
j_gene: TRBJ2-1
d_gene: TRBD2

CDR3aa: CASSPRNQGNEQFF
CDR3nt: TGTGCCAGCAGCCCCCGTAACCAGGGCAATGAGCAGTTCTTC
v_gene: TRBV9
abundance: -
j_gene: TRBJ2-1
d_gene: -

CDR3aa: CASTVGGSGETQYF
CDR3nt: TGTGCCAGCACGGTGGGAGGGTCCGGGGAGACCCAGTACTTC
v_gene: TRBV2
abundance: -
j_gene: TRBJ2-5
d_gene: TRBD2

CDR3aa: CASSGRDTRTGAYTF
CDR3nt: TGTGCCAGCAGCGGACGGGACACCCGAACTGGTGCCTACACCTTC
v_gene: TRBV5-6
abundance: few
j_gene: TRBJ1-2
d_gene: -

CDR3aa: CASSHRGSRDSEQFF
CDR3nt: TGTGCCAGCAGCCACCGGGGGTCACGGGACAGTGAGCAGTTCTTC
v_gene: TRBV2
abundance: -
j_gene: TRBJ2-1
d_gene: -

CDR3aa: CSVEQTGVGQETQYF
CDR3nt: TGCAGCGTTGAACAGACAGGGGTAGGCCAAGAGACCCAGTACTTC
v_gene: TRBV29-1
abundance: once
j_gene: TRBJ2-5
d_gene: TRBD1

CDR3aa: CASSFLYEQYF
CDR3nt: TGTGCCAGCAGTTTTCTCTACGAGCAGTACTTC
v_gene: TRBV28
abundance: -
j_gene: TRBJ2-7
d_gene: -

CDR3aa: CASSQDSINGYTF
CDR3nt: TGTGCCAGCAGCCAAGACAGCATAAATGGCTACACCTTC
v_gene: TRBV6-5
abundance: -
j_gene: TRBJ1-2
d_gene: -

CDR3aa: CASSLAVAGGSYEQYF
CDR3nt: TGTGCCAGCAGCTTGGCAGTAGCGGGGGGGTCCTACGAGCAGTACTTC
v_gene: TRBV5-4
abundance: -
j_gene: TRBJ2-7
d_gene: TRBD2

CDR3aa: CASSLDRVKAFF
CDR3nt: TGTGCCAGTAGTTTGGACAGGGTGAAGGCTTTCTTT
v_gene: TRBV19
abundance: -
j_gene: TRBJ1-1
d_gene: TRBD1

CDR3aa: CASSLSSGSTGELFF
CDR3nt: TGCGCCAGCAGCCTTTCTTCAGGTTCCACCGGGGAGCTGTTTTTT
v_gene: TRBV5-1
abundance: -
j_gene: TRBJ2-2
d_gene: -

CDR3aa: CATSRPPGHTYTEAFF
CDR3nt: TGTGCCACCAGCAGACCCCCGGGACACACATACACTGAAGCTTTCTTT
v_gene: TRBV15
abundance: -
j_gene: TRBJ1-1
d_gene: -

CDR3aa: CASSTWDRGLAKNIQYF
CDR3nt: TGTGCCAGCAGCACCTGGGACAGGGGGCTAGCCAAAAACATTCAGTACTTC
v_gene: TRBV7-9
abundance: -
j_gene: TRBJ2-4
d_gene: TRBD1

CDR3aa: CASNQGDNEKLFF
CDR3nt: TGTGCCAGCAATCAGGGGGATAATGAAAAACTGTTTTTT
v_gene: TRBV28
abundance: -
j_gene: TRBJ1-4
d_gene: TRBD1

CDR3aa: CAWVSPGQQETQYF
CDR3nt: TGTGCCTGGGTTAGTCCGGGACAGCAAGAGACCCAGTACTTC
v_gene: TRBV30
abundance: -
j_gene: TRBJ2-5
d_gene: TRBD1

CDR3aa: CASSPIRQARVYGYTF
CDR3nt: TGTGCCAGCAGCCCAATCCGACAGGCTCGGGTCTATGGCTACACCTTC
v_gene: TRBV11-2
abundance: -
j_gene: TRBJ1-2
d_gene: -

CDR3aa: CAWSVQSRNTEAFF
CDR3nt: TGTGCCTGGAGTGTACAGAGCAGGAACACTGAAGCTTTCTTT
v_gene: TRBV30
abundance: few
j_gene: TRBJ1-1
d_gene: -

CDR3aa: CASSRTSGSSYEQYF
CDR3nt: TGTGCCAGTAGCAGGACTAGCGGGAGCTCCTACGAGCAGTACTTC
v_gene: TRBV19
abundance: once
j_gene: TRBJ2-7
d_gene: TRBD2

CDR3aa: CASPFGNTIYF
CDR3nt: TGTGCCAGCCCGTTTGGAAACACCATATATTTT
v_gene: TRBV7-9
abundance: -
j_gene: TRBJ1-3
d_gene: -

CDR3aa: CASRNPDSAQYF
CDR3nt: TGTGCCAGCAGGAACCCCGATTCCGCGCAGTACTTC
v_gene: TRBV6-1
abundance: -
j_gene: TRBJ2-5
d_gene: -